What follows describes a single TCR beta chain. The sample is drawn from a study of T cells expressing NK-cell markers. Each CDR3 protein gets one entry in TCRdb, which reprocessed the 5' RACE reads and gives no DNA. The sample's table shows roughly 150,000 distinct CDR3 sequences. Looked up from germline, CDR1 is SGHDT and CDR2 is YYEEEE. CDR3 length: 14 residues. The chain employs TRBV5-6 and TRBJ2-7; TCRdb proposes TRBD2, but this gene call is untestable without DNA. This TCR came from a man aged 18-70 years in good health. Sequenced input: blood T cells: a sorted CD56 or NKG2C T cell subset, CD4+ or CD8+ T cells, or bulk PBMC T cells (not recorded which). The CDR3 region is CASSLGAGGGEQYF.